This entry lists 10 T cell receptor beta chains sequenced from one sample in a study of PD-L1 blockade in urothelial cancer. Only in-frame clones appear in the TCRdb table, and some are missing; sequencing was by immunoSEQ multiplex PCR. The top ten clones hold about 2.9% of a sample with more than 50,000 clones, around 81% of them seen once. As to time point: pretreatment peripheral blood. Sequences were derived from PBMCs, sampled around atezolizumab (anti-PD-L1) treatment. The receptor source for this set is a man between 65 and 79 years old with urothelial cancer.

The chain joins TRBV15 to TRBJ2-7; TRBD2 might be the D (7 bases). This CDR3 has 14 amino acids. Trimming left V 8 bases short and J 2 bases short, with 16 bases between. The germline V gene has CDR1 LNHNV and CDR2 YYDKDF (reference sequence). The CDR3 region has the DNA TGTGCCACCGCCTTAGGGGGGGCGGCCTACGAGCAGTACTTC. Amino acid sequence: CATALGGAAYEQYF.

The V gene is TRBV28, the J gene TRBJ1-2, with D unresolved. Germline assignment: CDR1 MDHEN and CDR2 SYDVKM. V lost 3 bases and J 4 bases, leaving 12 bases between the germline ends. This CDR3 has 14 residues. The CDR3 region is CASSFLNAFYGYTF. The DNA of the CDR3 is TGTGCCAGCAGTTTCCTAAACGCCTTCTATGGCTACACCTTC.

This clone has a single count. The chain couples TRBV29-1 to TRBJ1-1; D remains ambiguous. The CDR3 totals 12 residues. Germline lookup yields CDR1 SQVTM and CDR2 ANQGSEA. V was clipped by 4 bases and J by 2 bases, with 8 bases between them. CDR3 DNA: TGCAGCGTTGCTACGGGAAACACTGAAGCTTTCTTT. Its translation: CSVATGNTEAFF.

V and J are TRBV7-9 and TRBJ1-3; 7 nucleotides line up with TRBD1. The CDR3 totals 14 residues. Germline V gene sequence: CDR1 SEHNR, CDR2 FQNEAQ (reference sequence). The CDR3 region has the DNA TGTGGCGACAGGGAGCCCAACTCTGGAAACACCATATATTTT. This gives the protein CGDREPNSGNTIYF.

The chain links TRBV6-6 to TRBJ2-2; 11 bases line up with TRBD1. Trimming removed 7 bases from V and 9 bases from J; junction bases left unmatched: 10. This CDR3 is built from 15 residues. Germline V gene sequence: CDR1 MNHNY, CDR2 SVGAGI (reference sequence). The CDR3 nucleotides read TGTGCCAGCAATTTCGGGACAGGGGGTAGATGGGAGCTGTTTTTT. Residues: CASNFGTGGRWELFF.

This clone was found a few times. J is TRBJ2-7 and V is TRBV4-1; 9 bases are a match to TRBD2. CDR3 length: 16 amino acids. Germline CDR1 reads MGHRA; CDR2 reads YSYEKL. The V gene end was trimmed by 0 bases and the J gene end by 4 bases; junction bases not matched to a gene: 7. The CDR3 reads CASSQELAGYSYEQYF. The CDR3, as DNA: TGCGCCAGCAGCCAAGAACTAGCGGGTTACTCTTACGAGCAGTACTTC.

The gene calls are TRBV6-1 and TRBJ1-2, with a weak D call TRBD1 (5 bases). V was trimmed by 8 bases and J by 5 bases, leaving 12 bases between them. Germline CDR1 and CDR2: MNHNS and SASEGT. The CDR3 is 12 residues long. CDR3 protein: CASRDGGYGYTF. In DNA, the CDR3 is TGTGCCAGCCGGGACGGGGGTTATGGCTACACCTTC.

J is TRBJ2-3 and V is TRBV5-1, with 10 bases identical to TRBD2. The V gene end was trimmed by 4 bases and the J gene end by 5 bases; junction bases not matched to a gene: 10. CDR3 size: 16 residues. In germline, CDR1 is SGHRS, CDR2 YFSETQ. CDR3 sequence: CASSPSEGLAIDTQYF. The CDR3 DNA follows: TGCGCCAGCAGCCCTAGTGAGGGACTAGCGATAGATACGCAGTATTTT.

The chain combines TRBV5-6 with TRBJ2-3; maybe TRBD1 (6 bases). CDR3 length: 11 residues. The germline V gene has CDR1 SGHDT and CDR2 YYEEEE. Trimming removed 1 base from V and 9 bases from J, with 6 bases in between. This chain's CDR3 is CASSLRGTQYF. The CDR3 DNA reads as TGTGCCAGCAGCTTGAGGGGGACGCAGTATTTT.

The chain employs TRBV19 and TRBJ2-6; D is possibly TRBD1 (6 bases). Trimming pared 4 bases from V and 2 bases from J, leaving 12 bases between. The CDR3 sequence is 16 residues long. Germline values: CDR1 LNHDA, CDR2 SQIVND (reference sequence). CDR3 sequence (DNA): TGTGCCAGTAGTAGGGGACAATTTGCTGGGGCCAACGTCCTGACTTTC. Protein product: CASSRGQFAGANVLTF. Filled out from reference TRBV19 and TRBJ2-6, the complete variable domain reads DGGITQSPKYLFRKEGQNVTLSCEQNLNHDAMYWYRQDPGQGLRLIYYSQIVNDFQKGDIAEGYSVSREKKESFPLTVTSAQKNPTAFYLCASSRGQFAGANVLTFGAGSRLTVL.